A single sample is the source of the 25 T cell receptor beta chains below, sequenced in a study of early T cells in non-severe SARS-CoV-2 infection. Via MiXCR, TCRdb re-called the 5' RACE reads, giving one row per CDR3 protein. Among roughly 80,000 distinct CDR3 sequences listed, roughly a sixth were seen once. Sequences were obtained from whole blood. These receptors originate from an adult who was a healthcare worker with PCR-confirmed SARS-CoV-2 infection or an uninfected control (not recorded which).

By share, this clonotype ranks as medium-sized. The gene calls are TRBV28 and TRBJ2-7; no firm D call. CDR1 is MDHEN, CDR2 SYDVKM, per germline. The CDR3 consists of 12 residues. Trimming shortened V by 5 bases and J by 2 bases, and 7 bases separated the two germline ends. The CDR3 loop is CASSPWTYEQYF. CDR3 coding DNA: TGTGCCAGCAGTCCGTGGACCTACGAGCAGTACTTC.

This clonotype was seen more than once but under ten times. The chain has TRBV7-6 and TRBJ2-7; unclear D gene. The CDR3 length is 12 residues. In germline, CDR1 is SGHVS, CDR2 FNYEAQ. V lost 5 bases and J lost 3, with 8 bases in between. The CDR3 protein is CASSRNGYEQYF. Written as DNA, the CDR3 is TGTGCCAGCAGCCGGAACGGCTACGAGCAGTACTTC.

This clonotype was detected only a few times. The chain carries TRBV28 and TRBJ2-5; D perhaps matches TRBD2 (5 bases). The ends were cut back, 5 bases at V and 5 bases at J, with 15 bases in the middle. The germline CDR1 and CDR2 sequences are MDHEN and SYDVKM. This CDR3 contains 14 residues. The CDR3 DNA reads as TGTGCCAGCAGTCGCGGGTCAAAGCCGGAGACCCAGTACTTC. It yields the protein CASSRGSKPETQYF.

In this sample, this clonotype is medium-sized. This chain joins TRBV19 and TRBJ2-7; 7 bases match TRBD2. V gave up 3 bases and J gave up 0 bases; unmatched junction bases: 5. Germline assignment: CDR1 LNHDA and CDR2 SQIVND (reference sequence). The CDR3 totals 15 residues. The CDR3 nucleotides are TGTGCCAGTAGTATGGGTCTAGCGGTCTCCTACGAGCAGTACTTC. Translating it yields CASSMGLAVSYEQYF.

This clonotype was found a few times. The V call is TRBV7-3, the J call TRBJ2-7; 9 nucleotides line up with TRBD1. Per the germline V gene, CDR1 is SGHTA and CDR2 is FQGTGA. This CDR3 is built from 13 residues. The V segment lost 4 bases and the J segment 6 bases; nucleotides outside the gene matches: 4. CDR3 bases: TGTGCCAGCAGCTGGGACAGGGCGGGCGAGCAGTACTTC. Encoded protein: CASSWDRAGEQYF.

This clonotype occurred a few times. The CDR3 DNA reads TGCAGTGCTCGAACCCTTGAGGGAACGTGGGACGAGCAGTACTTC. Translated, it gives CSARTLEGTWDEQYF. This chain links TRBV20-1 with TRBJ2-7; D may be TRBD2 (5 bases). The CDR3 sequence is 15 residues long. Germline CDR1 is DFQATT and CDR2 is SNEGSKA (reference sequence). Trimming left V 5 bases short and J 5 bases short, with 22 bases between.

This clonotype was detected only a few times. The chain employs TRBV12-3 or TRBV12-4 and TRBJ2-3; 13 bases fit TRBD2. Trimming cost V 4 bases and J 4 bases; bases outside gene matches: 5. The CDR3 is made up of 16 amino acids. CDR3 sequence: CASSSKLAGGSDTQYF. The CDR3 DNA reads TGTGCCAGCAGTTCCAAACTAGCGGGGGGGTCAGATACGCAGTATTTT.

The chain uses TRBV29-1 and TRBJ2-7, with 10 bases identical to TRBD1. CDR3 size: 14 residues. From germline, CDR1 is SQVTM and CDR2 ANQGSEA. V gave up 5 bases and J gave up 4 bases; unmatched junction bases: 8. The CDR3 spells CSVSDRGPSYEQYF. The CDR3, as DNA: TGCAGCGTTTCCGACAGGGGGCCTTCTTACGAGCAGTACTTC.

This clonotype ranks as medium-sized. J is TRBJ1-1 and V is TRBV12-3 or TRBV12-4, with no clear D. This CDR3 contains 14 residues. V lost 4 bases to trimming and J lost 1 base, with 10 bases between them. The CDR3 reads CASSYGGGNTEAFF. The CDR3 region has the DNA TGTGCCAGCAGTTACGGAGGAGGGAACACTGAAGCTTTCTTT.

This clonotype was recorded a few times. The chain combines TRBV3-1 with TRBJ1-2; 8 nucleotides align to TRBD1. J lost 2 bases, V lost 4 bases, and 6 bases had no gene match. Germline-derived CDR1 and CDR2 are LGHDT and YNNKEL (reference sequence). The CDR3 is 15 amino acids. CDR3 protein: CASSPRTGSNYGYTF. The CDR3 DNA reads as TGTGCCAGCAGCCCCCGGACAGGGAGCAACTATGGCTACACCTTC.

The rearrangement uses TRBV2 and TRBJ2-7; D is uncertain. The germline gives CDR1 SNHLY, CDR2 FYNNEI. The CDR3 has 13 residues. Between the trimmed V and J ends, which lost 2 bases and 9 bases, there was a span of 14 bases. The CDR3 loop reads CASSESPRQGQYF. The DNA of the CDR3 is TGTGCCAGCAGTGAAAGCCCCCGACAAGGGCAGTACTTC. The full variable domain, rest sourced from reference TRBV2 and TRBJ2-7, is EPEVTQTPSHQVTQMGQEVILRCVPISNHLYFYWYRQILGQKVEFLVSFYNNEISEKSEIFDDQFSVERPDGSNFTLKIRSTKLEDSAMYFCASSESPRQGQYFGPGTRLTVT.

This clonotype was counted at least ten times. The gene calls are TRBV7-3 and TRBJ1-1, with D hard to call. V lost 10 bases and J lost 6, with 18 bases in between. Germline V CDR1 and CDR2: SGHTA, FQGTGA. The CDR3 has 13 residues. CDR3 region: CAIPGTQSPEAFF. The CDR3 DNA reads TGTGCCATCCCAGGTACACAGTCCCCTGAAGCTTTCTTT.

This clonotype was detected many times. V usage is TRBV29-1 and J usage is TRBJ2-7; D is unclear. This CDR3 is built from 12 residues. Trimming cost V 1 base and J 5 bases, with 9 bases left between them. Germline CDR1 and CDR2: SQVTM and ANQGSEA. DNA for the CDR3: TGCAGCGTTGAAGGGCAACCCAACGAGCAGTACTTC. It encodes CSVEGQPNEQYF.

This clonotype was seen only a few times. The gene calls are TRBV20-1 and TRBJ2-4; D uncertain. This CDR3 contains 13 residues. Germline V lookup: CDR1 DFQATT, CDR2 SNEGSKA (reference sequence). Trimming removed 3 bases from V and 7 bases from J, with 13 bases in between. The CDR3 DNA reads TGCAGTGCTAGGCCTTTACTCGCGAACATTCAGTACTTC. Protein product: CSARPLLANIQYF.

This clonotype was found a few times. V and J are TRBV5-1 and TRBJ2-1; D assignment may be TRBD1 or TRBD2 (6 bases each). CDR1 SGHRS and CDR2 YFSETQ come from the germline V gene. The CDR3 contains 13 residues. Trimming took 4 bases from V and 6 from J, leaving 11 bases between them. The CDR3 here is CASSVGGRNEQFF. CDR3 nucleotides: TGCGCCAGCAGCGTGGGGGGCCGCAATGAGCAGTTCTTC.

This CDR3 is CASSEGGQGRSPLHF. CDR3 coding DNA: TGTGCCAGCAGTGAAGGGGGACAGGGGAGATCACCCCTCCACTTT. This chain connects TRBV2 to TRBJ1-6; 10 nucleotides match TRBD1. This CDR3 is built from 15 residues. The trim removed 1 base at V and 10 bases at J, leaving 4 bases unmatched. Germline-derived CDR1 and CDR2 are SNHLY and FYNNEI. The variable domain in full, with the rest retrieved from reference TRBV2 and TRBJ1-6, is EPEVTQTPSHQVTQMGQEVILRCVPISNHLYFYWYRQILGQKVEFLVSFYNNEISEKSEIFDDQFSVERPDGSNFTLKIRSTKLEDSAMYFCASSEGGQGRSPLHFGNGTRLTVT.

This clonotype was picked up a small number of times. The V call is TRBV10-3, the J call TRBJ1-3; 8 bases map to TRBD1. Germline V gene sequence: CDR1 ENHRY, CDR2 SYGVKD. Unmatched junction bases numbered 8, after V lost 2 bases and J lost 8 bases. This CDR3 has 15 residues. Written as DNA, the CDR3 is TGTGCCATCAGTGAGACATGGACAGGGTATGACACCATATATTTT. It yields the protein CAISETWTGYDTIYF.

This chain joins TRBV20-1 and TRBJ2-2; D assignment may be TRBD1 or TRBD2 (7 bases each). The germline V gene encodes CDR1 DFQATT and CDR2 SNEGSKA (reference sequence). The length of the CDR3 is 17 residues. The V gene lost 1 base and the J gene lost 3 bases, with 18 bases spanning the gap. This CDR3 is CSARGLGQRGHTGELFF. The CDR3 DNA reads TGCAGTGCTAGAGGACTGGGACAGCGGGGTCACACCGGGGAGCTGTTTTTT.

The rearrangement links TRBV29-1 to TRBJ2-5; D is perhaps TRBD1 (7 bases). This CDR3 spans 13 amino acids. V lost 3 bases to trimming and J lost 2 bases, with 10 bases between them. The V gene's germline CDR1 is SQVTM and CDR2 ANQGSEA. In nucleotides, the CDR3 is TGCAGCGTTGATCAGGGGGGACAAGAGACCCAGTACTTC. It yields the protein CSVDQGGQETQYF. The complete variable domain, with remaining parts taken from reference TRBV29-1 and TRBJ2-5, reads SAVISQKPSRDICQRGTSLTIQCQVDSQVTMMFWYRQQPGQSLTLIATANQGSEATYESGFVIDKFPISRPNLTFSTLTVSNMSPEDSSIYLCSVDQGGQETQYFGPGTRLLVL.

The chain's CDR3 is CASSLRAYQETQYF. CDR3 in DNA: TGTGCCAGCAGCTTACGCGCTTACCAAGAGACCCAGTACTTC. V gene TRBV7-6 combines with J gene TRBJ2-5; no firm D call. Germline CDR1 is SGHVS and CDR2 is FNYEAQ. Trimming stripped 2 bases from V and 0 bases from J, with 7 bases between. The CDR3 contains 14 residues.

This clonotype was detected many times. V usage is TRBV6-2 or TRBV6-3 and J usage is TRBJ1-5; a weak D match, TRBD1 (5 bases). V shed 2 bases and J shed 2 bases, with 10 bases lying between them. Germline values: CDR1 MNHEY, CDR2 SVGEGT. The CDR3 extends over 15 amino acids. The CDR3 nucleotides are TGTGCCAGCAGTTACAGGGGTTGGGGCAATCAGCCCCAGCATTTT. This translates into CASSYRGWGNQPQHF.

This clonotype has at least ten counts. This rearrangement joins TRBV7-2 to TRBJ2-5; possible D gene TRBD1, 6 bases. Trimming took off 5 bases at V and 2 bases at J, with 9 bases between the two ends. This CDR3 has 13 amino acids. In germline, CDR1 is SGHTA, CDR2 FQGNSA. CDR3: CASSLGQQETQYF. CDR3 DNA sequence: TGTGCCAGCAGCCTGGGACAACAAGAGACCCAGTACTTC.

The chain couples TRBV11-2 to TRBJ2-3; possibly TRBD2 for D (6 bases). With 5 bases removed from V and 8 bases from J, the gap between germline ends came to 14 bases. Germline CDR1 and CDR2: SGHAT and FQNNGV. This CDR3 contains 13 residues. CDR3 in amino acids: CASSRTTSSTQYF. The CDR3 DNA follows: TGTGCCAGCAGCCGGACCACTAGCAGTACGCAGTATTTT.

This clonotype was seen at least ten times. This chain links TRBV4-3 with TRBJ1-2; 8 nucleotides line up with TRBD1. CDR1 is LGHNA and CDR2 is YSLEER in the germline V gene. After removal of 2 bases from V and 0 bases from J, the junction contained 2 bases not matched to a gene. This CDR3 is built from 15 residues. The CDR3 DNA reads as TGCGCCAGCAGCCAAACGGGACAGGCTAACTATGGCTACACCTTC. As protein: CASSQTGQANYGYTF.

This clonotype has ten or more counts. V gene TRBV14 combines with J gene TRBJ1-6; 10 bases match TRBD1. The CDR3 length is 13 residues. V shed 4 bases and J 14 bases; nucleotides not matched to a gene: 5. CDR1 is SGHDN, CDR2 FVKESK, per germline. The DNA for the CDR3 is TGTGCCAGCAGCCGAGACAGGGGGCATTCCCTCCACTTT. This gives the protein CASSRDRGHSLHF. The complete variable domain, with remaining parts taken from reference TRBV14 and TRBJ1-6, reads EAGVTQFPSHSVIEKGQTVTLRCDPISGHDNLYWYRRVMGKEIKFLLHFVKESKQDESGMPNNRFLAERTGGTYSTLKVQPAELEDSGVYFCASSRDRGHSLHFGNGTRLTVT.